Here is one TCR beta chain with its context. No cognate antigen has been identified for it. The sample holds no much larger clone one base away, and base qualities are not on file. This specimen belongs to a study of blood T cell repertoires in COVID-19 (dated by TCRdb to the early 2020s). About the study as a whole: Collaborator samples came from the United States, Italy and Spain and covered acute and convalescent phases of COVID-19. The prospective study material was composed of cDNA or gDNA derived from T cells, B-cell-depleted T cells, or PBMCs. The dataset comprised deeply sampled blood TCRbeta repertoires from subjects exposed to, actively infected with, or recovered from COVID-19. The repertoires were released in a freely available public database intended as a resource for research on the immune response to SARS-CoV-2. The samples were drawn from the first 160 participants of the ongoing ImmuneRACE study and from 1,254 subjects provided by 6 global collaborators. A de-identified subject ID, COVID-19 status, age in years and sex were almost always included in the sample metadata. HLA class I and class II types, where available, came from metadata supplied by the sample provider rather than from assay-based typing. Findings and caveats that apply to the study as a whole: The amount of clinical and demographic metadata varied by source and participant and was provided uncurated.

TCRbeta CDR3 regions were amplified from genomic DNA by means of the immunoSEQ Assay, a bias-controlled multiplex PCR. The source study handled its data this way. The number of nucleated cells in each sample was estimated by amplification of reference gene primers within the assay. To quantify the absolute abundance of each unique TCRbeta CDR3 rearrangement, sequence reads were collapsed and filtered. For each sample, productive Simpson clonality was calculated by taking the square root of Simpson's diversity index across productive rearrangements. Not all clones reach the TCRdb copy of this immuneACCESS table, which keeps in-frame sequences only. Checked studies attribute under half of the gap to unresolved V genes and leave the rest unexplained. V, J and clone size were drawn from that table, and D and trimming were deduced from the DNA. This sample comprises roughly 62,000 clones, approximately 84% of them detected only once. The biggest ten clones account for around 10% of the sample.

CDR1 and CDR2, looked up from the germline V gene (reference sequence), are WNHNN and SYGVQD. For this chain, trimming is 6 bases at the V end and 1 base at the J end, and the number of junction bases without a gene match is 11. The cysteine opens and the phenylalanine closes a CDR3 of 18 amino acids. The kept DNA is CDR3 alone, 54 bases in frame from the first base. One collaborating source in Seattle enrolled patients while the patients were actively infected and followed the patients over time throughout the course of disease. The collaborating institutions used their own protocols to collect whole blood in K2EDTA tubes. Collaborator samples were shipped for TCRbeta analysis as frozen whole blood, isolated PBMCs, or DNA extracted from either sample type.

The origin of this receptor is a man older than 75 with COVID-19, enrolled during active disease. Sequencing input: peripheral blood. The chain is assembled from TRBV10-1 and TRBJ2-3; 12 of the junction bases match TRBD2. The CDR3 here reads CASSRLAGAPEGTDTQYF. The DNA sequence is TGCGCCAGCAGCAGACTAGCGGGAGCTCCGGAGGGCACAGATACGCAGTATTTT.